This T cell receptor beta chain was captured in a study of T cells in Graves' hyperthyroidism and ophthalmopathy. Notes on the study in general: Ophthalmopathy was separated from stable hyperthyroidism by a 13 V-J model. Also found in blood were most expanded thyroid clonotypes above 0.001.

This CDR3 region has 15 residues. Per germline, CDR1 LNHDA and CDR2 SQIVND (reference sequence). V lost 5 bases and J 0 bases, leaving 8 bases between the germline ends. This clonotype occurred a few times. The antigen is unknown. Amplified regions were TCR beta CDR3 sequences from RNA transcripts. The HTBI set primed first-round TCR CDR3 RT-PCR. Via MiXCR, TCRdb re-called the multiplex PCR reads, giving one row per CDR3 protein. The repertoire holds roughly 500,000 distinct CDR3 sequences, with 40% to 50% as singletons. This receptor was obtained from an adult woman with Graves' disease, either hyperthyroidism or ophthalmopathy (not recorded which). The chain recombines TRBV19 with TRBJ2-6; unclear D gene. Input material: peripheral blood or thyroid tissue (not recorded which). The CDR3 DNA follows: TGTGCCAGTAGTCCCCAGCGCTCTGGGGCCAACGTCCTGACTTTC. It yields the protein CASSPQRSGANVLTF.